The 11 T cell receptor beta chains presented below share a single source sample, sequenced in a study of CD8 T cells in ankylosing spondylitis. Study results and limitations: One TCR beta motif, made up of seven to nine highly homologous variants, appeared characteristic of ankylosing spondylitis blood.

TCRdb analysed the 5' RACE reads with MiXCR anew, one entry per CDR3 protein. The sample holds 500,000 to 650,000 distinct CDR3 sequences; about 5.4% are singletons and the top ten take 3.5%. Their antigens are not known. The sequenced sample consisted of blood, either unsorted or a sorted T cell fraction (not recorded which). The receptors were sampled from a male donor with ankylosing spondylitis.

This clonotype was seen ten or more times. V is TRBV11-1 and J is TRBJ1-4; D gene uncertain. The V gene's germline CDR1 is SGHAT and CDR2 FQDESV (reference sequence). V was shortened by 5 bases and J by 0 bases, with 19 bases between the two germline ends. This CDR3 has 18 amino acids. The CDR3 protein is CASSPPGGRSATNEKLFF. The CDR3 DNA reads TGTGCCAGCAGCCCCCCAGGCGGACGGTCTGCAACTAATGAAAAACTGTTTTTT.

This clonotype was recorded many times. The CDR3 sequence: CSVARDWYQETQYF. As DNA, the CDR3 is TGCAGCGTTGCCCGGGACTGGTACCAAGAGACCCAGTACTTC. V is TRBV29-1 and J is TRBJ2-5, with a possible D match to TRBD2 (6 bases). V gave up 4 bases and J gave up 0 bases, with 12 bases separating them. The CDR3 is made up of 14 amino acids. Germline values: CDR1 SQVTM, CDR2 ANQGSEA.

This clonotype was recorded many times. V is TRBV9 and J is TRBJ2-7; no reliable D call. The CDR3 sequence is 16 residues long. Trimming cost V 0 bases and J 7 bases, with 20 bases left between them. From germline, CDR1 is SGDLS and CDR2 YYNGEE. The CDR3 spells CASSVVVTSTPREQYF. DNA of the CDR3: TGTGCCAGCAGCGTAGTAGTAACATCTACCCCAAGGGAGCAGTACTTC.

This clonotype appeared many times. The J gene is TRBJ1-2, the V gene TRBV5-1; D unresolved. In germline, CDR1 is SGHRS, CDR2 YFSETQ. The CDR3 covers 13 residues. The V end was cut by 0 bases, the J end by 4 bases, with 7 bases between. The CDR3 is CASSLEPAYGYTF. DNA for the CDR3: TGCGCCAGCAGCTTGGAGCCAGCCTATGGCTACACCTTC. Based on the CDR3 plus reference TRBV5-1 and TRBJ1-2, the full variable domain is KAGVTQTPRYLIKTRGQQVTLSCSPISGHRSVSWYQQTPGQGLQFLFEYFSETQRNKGNFPGRFSGRQFSNSRSEMNVSTLELGDSALYLCASSLEPAYGYTFGSGTRLTVV.

This clonotype has at least ten counts. V is TRBV27 and J is TRBJ1-2; a weak D match, TRBD1 (5 bases). The V gene lost 8 bases and the J gene lost 4 bases, with 17 bases spanning the gap. Germline V gene sequence: CDR1 MNHEY, CDR2 SMNVEV (reference sequence). This CDR3 comprises 14 residues. This chain's CDR3 is CASRRGGAGYGYTF. The CDR3, as DNA: TGTGCCAGCCGTCGTGGGGGAGCAGGCTATGGCTACACCTTC.

By its share, this clonotype is large. The chain joins TRBV25-1 to TRBJ2-3, with TRBD1 matching over 7 bases. V lost 3 bases and J lost 9; bases outside the gene matches: 12. The germline gives CDR1 MGHDK, CDR2 SYGVNS. The CDR3 runs 15 residues. The CDR3 nucleotides are TGTGCCAGCAGTGAGCCGTCCGGGACAGCAGTAACGCAGTATTTT. Its protein product is CASSEPSGTAVTQYF.

This clonotype was counted many times. This rearrangement joins TRBV4-3 to TRBJ2-1; 12 nucleotides agree with TRBD2. The CDR3 contains 17 residues. V dropped 0 bases and J dropped 8; count of bases not matched to a gene: 8. Germline lookup yields CDR1 LGHNA and CDR2 YSLEER. The DNA for the CDR3 is TGCGCCAGCAGCCAAGATTTATCTAGCGGGAGGGCCCATGAGCAGTTCTTC. It codes for CASSQDLSSGRAHEQFF.

This clonotype has ten or more counts. The chain employs TRBV5-1 and TRBJ1-2; D may be TRBD1 (6 bases). This CDR3 region has 13 residues. CDR1 SGHRS and CDR2 YFSETQ come from the germline V gene. Trimming cost V 7 bases and J 1 base, with 11 bases left between them. The CDR3 loop reads CASGIQGNYGYTF. The DNA for the CDR3 is TGCGCCAGCGGTATACAGGGTAACTATGGCTACACCTTC.

This clonotype is labeled as medium-sized. The CDR3 reads CSVEEQGAHEQYF. The CDR3 DNA reads TGCAGCGTTGAAGAACAGGGGGCCCACGAGCAGTACTTC. This chain links TRBV29-1 with TRBJ2-7; TRBD1 aligns across 9 bases. The V gene's germline CDR1 is SQVTM and CDR2 ANQGSEA. The length of the CDR3 is 13 residues. J lost 5 bases, V lost 0 bases, and 2 bases had no gene match.

This clonotype was counted a few times. The chain employs TRBV9 and TRBJ1-5; 9 bases align to TRBD1. The germline V gene has CDR1 SGDLS and CDR2 YYNGEE. This CDR3 comprises 15 residues. V lost 3 bases, J lost 6 bases, and 7 bases stayed unmatched. This CDR3 reads CASSAGQGGGQPQHF. The CDR3 bases are TGTGCCAGCAGCGCGGGACAGGGTGGCGGTCAGCCCCAGCATTTT.

There are a few counts of this clonotype. The rearrangement uses TRBV5-1 and TRBJ1-2; 7 nucleotides match TRBD1. This CDR3 has 13 amino acids. The V gene end was trimmed by 2 bases and the J gene end by 7 bases; junction bases not matched to a gene: 5. Germline V gives CDR1 SGHRS, CDR2 YFSETQ. The CDR3 bases are TGCGCCAGCAGCTTTACAGGGGAGACTGGCTACACCTTC. As protein: CASSFTGETGYTF.